The rows below give T cell receptor beta chains drawn from one sample of a study of blood T cell repertoires in COVID-19. The protocol was immunoSEQ multiplex PCR, while the TCRdb copy is restricted to in-frame clones and leaves out a portion. The sample holds 110,000 or so clones; over 75% are singletons and the top ten take roughly 8.9%. Sequenced input: peripheral blood. These receptor sequences come from a woman between 65 and 79 years old who had recovered from COVID-19. CDR3s include the opening cysteine and the closing phenylalanine or tryptophan. A D gene is named only where the DNA matches it firmly. Clone size is not always given. Where it is, it says once, few, many or a class for expanded clones.

clone_size: NA
j_call: TRBJ1-5
d_call: NA
v_call: TRBV6-2/TRBV6-3
cdr3_length: 16
cdr3_aa: CASSNRRGVSNQPQHF
cdr3_nt: TGTGCCAGCAGCAACCGGCGCGGGGTTAGCAATCAGCCCCAGCATTTT

clone_size: NA
j_call: TRBJ1-3
d_call: NA
v_call: TRBV5-8
cdr3_length: 15
cdr3_aa: CASSGERADGNTIYF
cdr3_nt: TGTGCCAGCAGCGGGGAGAGGGCCGATGGAAACACCATATATTTT

clone_size: NA
j_call: TRBJ1-2
d_call: NA
v_call: TRBV7-2
cdr3_length: 14
cdr3_aa: CASSLVQGDYGYTF
cdr3_nt: TGTGCCAGCAGCCTTGTACAGGGAGACTATGGCTACACCTTC

clone_size: NA
j_call: TRBJ1-2
d_call: NA
v_call: TRBV5-4
cdr3_length: 15
cdr3_aa: CASSWPGQANYGYTF
cdr3_nt: TGTGCCAGCAGCTGGCCGGGACAAGCTAACTATGGCTACACCTTC

clone_size: few
j_call: TRBJ2-1
d_call: NA
v_call: TRBV21-1
cdr3_length: 17
cdr3_aa: CASSPTSGRGTYNEQFF
cdr3_nt: TGTGCCAGCAGCCCTACTAGCGGGAGGGGAACCTACAATGAGCAGTTCTTC

clone_size: NA
j_call: TRBJ2-5
d_call: NA
v_call: TRBV5-1
cdr3_length: 14
cdr3_aa: CASSFPQGGETQYF
cdr3_nt: TGCGCCAGCAGCTTTCCCCAGGGAGGTGAGACCCAGTACTTC

clone_size: few
j_call: TRBJ2-7
d_call: TRBD1
v_call: TRBV6-2/TRBV6-3
cdr3_length: 14
cdr3_aa: CASSWTGASYEQYF
cdr3_nt: TGTGCCAGCAGTTGGACAGGCGCCTCCTACGAGCAGTACTTC

clone_size: once
j_call: TRBJ2-5
d_call: NA
v_call: TRBV9
cdr3_length: 15
cdr3_aa: CASSVTHGGQETQYF
cdr3_nt: TGTGCCAGCAGCGTCACCCATGGCGGCCAAGAGACCCAGTACTTC

clone_size: NA
j_call: TRBJ2-4
d_call: NA
v_call: TRBV6-6
cdr3_length: 14
cdr3_aa: CASSWTKAKNIQYF
cdr3_nt: TGTGCCAGCAGTTGGACAAAAGCCAAAAACATTCAGTACTTC

clone_size: NA
j_call: TRBJ2-5
d_call: TRBD2
v_call: TRBV5-4
cdr3_length: 15
cdr3_aa: CASSLVLAVQETQYF
cdr3_nt: TGTGCCAGCAGCTTGGTACTAGCGGTCCAAGAGACCCAGTACTTC

clone_size: NA
j_call: TRBJ2-7
d_call: TRBD1
v_call: TRBV11-2
cdr3_length: 16
cdr3_aa: CASSLDGAGGSYEQYF
cdr3_nt: TGTGCCAGCAGCTTAGATGGTGCAGGGGGCTCCTACGAGCAGTACTTC

clone_size: NA
j_call: TRBJ1-5
d_call: NA
v_call: TRBV15
cdr3_length: 14
cdr3_aa: CATSRDTTWQPQHF
cdr3_nt: TGTGCCACCAGCAGGGACACTACGTGGCAGCCCCAGCATTTT

clone_size: NA
j_call: TRBJ2-2
d_call: TRBD1
v_call: TRBV19
cdr3_length: 15
cdr3_aa: CASSVNRDRAGELFF
cdr3_nt: TGTGCCAGTAGTGTAAACCGGGACAGGGCCGGGGAGCTGTTTTTT

clone_size: NA
j_call: TRBJ2-1
d_call: TRBD1
v_call: TRBV6-6
cdr3_length: 17
cdr3_aa: CASSRTGGVGLYNEQFF
cdr3_nt: TGTGCCAGCAGTCGAACAGGGGGCGTCGGACTCTACAATGAGCAGTTCTTC

clone_size: NA
j_call: TRBJ1-2
d_call: NA
v_call: TRBV3-1/TRBV3-2
cdr3_length: 17
cdr3_aa: CASSPTGLEGEGYGYTF
cdr3_nt: TGTGCCAGCAGCCCGACCGGCCTAGAGGGGGAGGGGTATGGCTACACCTTC

clone_size: NA
j_call: TRBJ1-2
d_call: TRBD1
v_call: TRBV6-5
cdr3_length: 15
cdr3_aa: CASSPTTGTYYGYTF
cdr3_nt: TGTGCCAGCAGTCCGACGACAGGGACCTACTATGGCTACACCTTC

clone_size: NA
j_call: TRBJ2-3
d_call: NA
v_call: TRBV10-3
cdr3_length: 18
cdr3_aa: CAISASRPNIASTDTQYF
cdr3_nt: TGTGCCATCAGTGCCTCGAGGCCTAACATAGCTAGCACAGATACGCAGTATTTT

clone_size: NA
j_call: TRBJ2-1
d_call: TRBD2
v_call: TRBV7-9
cdr3_length: 19
cdr3_aa: CASSFRGDLAGVYYNEQFF
cdr3_nt: TGTGCCAGCAGCTTTAGGGGGGACCTAGCGGGAGTATACTACAATGAGCAGTTCTTC

clone_size: NA
j_call: TRBJ1-5
d_call: NA
v_call: TRBV19
cdr3_length: 17
cdr3_aa: CASSKSPSPVGNQPQHF
cdr3_nt: TGTGCCAGTAGCAAGTCTCCAAGTCCGGTGGGCAATCAGCCCCAGCATTTT

clone_size: NA
j_call: TRBJ2-1
d_call: TRBD1
v_call: TRBV6-2/TRBV6-3
cdr3_length: 12
cdr3_aa: CASSRTGNEQFF
cdr3_nt: TGTGCCAGCAGCCGGACAGGGAATGAGCAGTTCTTC

clone_size: NA
j_call: TRBJ1-2
d_call: TRBD1
v_call: TRBV11-1
cdr3_length: 15
cdr3_aa: CASSLAGTDYYGYTF
cdr3_nt: TGTGCCAGCAGCTTAGCCGGGACAGACTACTATGGCTACACCTTC

clone_size: NA
j_call: TRBJ1-1
d_call: NA
v_call: TRBV3-1/TRBV3-2
cdr3_length: 14
cdr3_aa: CASSLQGTVGRAFF
cdr3_nt: TGTGCCAGCAGCCTCCAGGGTACCGTAGGTCGAGCTTTCTTT

clone_size: once
j_call: TRBJ1-2
d_call: NA
v_call: TRBV5-1
cdr3_length: 13
cdr3_aa: CASSWGQTYGYTF
cdr3_nt: TGCGCCAGCAGCTGGGGCCAAACCTATGGCTACACCTTC

clone_size: NA
j_call: TRBJ2-6
d_call: TRBD1
v_call: TRBV30
cdr3_length: 16
cdr3_aa: CAWMTGILAGANVLTF
cdr3_nt: TGTGCCTGGATGACAGGGATCCTTGCTGGGGCCAACGTCCTGACTTTC

clone_size: NA
j_call: TRBJ2-2
d_call: TRBD2
v_call: TRBV7-9
cdr3_length: 12
cdr3_aa: CANRAGNGELFF
cdr3_nt: TGTGCCAATAGAGCGGGGAACGGGGAGCTGTTTTTT

clone_size: NA
j_call: TRBJ2-7
d_call: NA
v_call: TRBV9
cdr3_length: 15
cdr3_aa: CASSVGIGDPYEQYF
cdr3_nt: TGTGCCAGCAGCGTAGGAATCGGGGATCCCTACGAGCAGTACTTC

clone_size: NA
j_call: TRBJ2-5
d_call: TRBD2
v_call: TRBV4-2
cdr3_length: 16
cdr3_aa: CASSQVQAGGRETQYF
cdr3_nt: TGTGCCAGCAGCCAAGTGCAAGCGGGAGGGAGGGAGACCCAGTACTTC

clone_size: NA
j_call: TRBJ1-6
d_call: NA
v_call: TRBV30
cdr3_length: 13
cdr3_aa: CAWSEDSNSPLHF
cdr3_nt: TGTGCCTGGAGTGAGGACAGTAATTCACCCCTCCACTTT

clone_size: NA
j_call: TRBJ1-4
d_call: NA
v_call: TRBV11-2
cdr3_length: 15
cdr3_aa: CASSLAGNYGEKLFF
cdr3_nt: TGTGCCAGCAGCTTAGCAGGAAATTACGGTGAAAAACTGTTTTTT

clone_size: NA
j_call: TRBJ2-1
d_call: NA
v_call: TRBV7-3
cdr3_length: 14
cdr3_aa: CASSPGSTYNEQFF
cdr3_nt: TGTGCCAGCAGCCCTGGGAGTACCTACAATGAGCAGTTCTTC

clone_size: NA
j_call: TRBJ2-3
d_call: NA
v_call: TRBV7-9
cdr3_length: 15
cdr3_aa: CASSFGLASTDTQYF
cdr3_nt: TGTGCCAGCAGCTTTGGGCTAGCGAGCACAGATACGCAGTATTTT

clone_size: NA
j_call: TRBJ2-7
d_call: TRBD2
v_call: TRBV4-3
cdr3_length: 15
cdr3_aa: CASSQHLAGGYEQYF
cdr3_nt: TGCGCCAGCAGTCAACATCTAGCGGGAGGCTACGAGCAGTACTTC

clone_size: NA
j_call: TRBJ1-5
d_call: TRBD1
v_call: TRBV18
cdr3_length: 13
cdr3_aa: CASSRQGDQPQHF
cdr3_nt: TGTGCCAGCTCACGACAGGGGGATCAGCCCCAGCATTTT

clone_size: NA
j_call: TRBJ2-1
d_call: TRBD1
v_call: TRBV5-1
cdr3_length: 17
cdr3_aa: CASSLQPGTGDYNEQFF
cdr3_nt: TGCGCCAGCAGCTTGCAACCAGGGACAGGGGACTACAATGAGCAGTTCTTC

clone_size: NA
j_call: TRBJ2-7
d_call: TRBD1
v_call: TRBV11-1
cdr3_length: 16
cdr3_aa: CASSLSLDRGIGEQYF
cdr3_nt: TGTGCCAGCAGCTTGTCTCTGGACAGGGGAATTGGCGAGCAGTACTTC

clone_size: NA
j_call: TRBJ1-6
d_call: NA
v_call: TRBV19
cdr3_length: 13
cdr3_aa: CASSTAYNSPLHF
cdr3_nt: TGTGCCAGTAGTACCGCCTATAATTCACCCCTCCACTTT

clone_size: NA
j_call: TRBJ2-3
d_call: NA
v_call: TRBV7-6
cdr3_length: 17
cdr3_aa: CASSLEQGGFVTDTQYF
cdr3_nt: TGTGCCAGCAGCTTAGAACAGGGCGGGTTTGTCACAGATACGCAGTATTTT

clone_size: NA
j_call: TRBJ1-2
d_call: TRBD1
v_call: TRBV4-2
cdr3_length: 16
cdr3_aa: CASSEDRTGRSHGYTF
cdr3_nt: TGTGCCAGCAGCGAAGACCGGACAGGGCGTAGTCATGGCTACACCTTC

clone_size: NA
j_call: TRBJ2-5
d_call: TRBD2
v_call: TRBV11-2
cdr3_length: 17
cdr3_aa: CASSLVTTSGGAETQYF
cdr3_nt: TGTGCCAGCAGCTTAGTGACGACTAGCGGGGGAGCTGAGACCCAGTACTTC

clone_size: NA
j_call: TRBJ2-5
d_call: TRBD2
v_call: TRBV19
cdr3_length: 16
cdr3_aa: CASSHLPGGGKETQYF
cdr3_nt: TGTGCCAGTAGTCATTTGCCCGGGGGGGGTAAAGAGACCCAGTACTTC

clone_size: NA
j_call: TRBJ2-5
d_call: NA
v_call: TRBV13
cdr3_length: 15
cdr3_aa: CASSLEGGREETQYF
cdr3_nt: TGTGCCAGCAGCTTAGAGGGGGGGCGCGAAGAGACCCAGTACTTC

clone_size: NA
j_call: TRBJ1-5
d_call: NA
v_call: TRBV28
cdr3_length: 13
cdr3_aa: CASSIIPSEPQHF
cdr3_nt: TGTGCCAGCAGTATAATACCTTCAGAGCCCCAGCATTTT

clone_size: NA
j_call: TRBJ2-3
d_call: TRBD2
v_call: TRBV7-3
cdr3_length: 15
cdr3_aa: CASSLQGGSTDTQYF
cdr3_nt: TGTGCCAGCAGCTTACAGGGAGGGAGCACAGATACGCAGTATTTT

clone_size: NA
j_call: TRBJ1-2
d_call: NA
v_call: TRBV12-2
cdr3_length: 10
cdr3_aa: CASPRGRYTF
cdr3_nt: TGTGCAAGTCCGCGTGGTCGCTACACCTTC

clone_size: once
j_call: TRBJ1-1
d_call: NA
v_call: TRBV14
cdr3_length: 16
cdr3_aa: CASSQGFELTATEAFF
cdr3_nt: TGTGCCAGCAGCCAAGGTTTCGAACTGACAGCCACTGAAGCTTTCTTT

clone_size: once
j_call: TRBJ2-2
d_call: TRBD1
v_call: TRBV10-3
cdr3_length: 15
cdr3_aa: CAISDRQGAAGELFF
cdr3_nt: TGTGCCATCAGTGACCGACAGGGCGCGGCCGGGGAGCTGTTTTTT

clone_size: NA
j_call: TRBJ2-7
d_call: TRBD2
v_call: TRBV7-6
cdr3_length: 14
cdr3_aa: CASSLGLAGGEQYF
cdr3_nt: TGTGCCAGCAGCTTGGGTCTAGCGGGGGGCGAGCAGTACTTC

clone_size: NA
j_call: TRBJ2-7
d_call: NA
v_call: TRBV2
cdr3_length: 12
cdr3_aa: CASTSNSYEQYF
cdr3_nt: TGTGCCAGTACGAGTAATAGCTACGAGCAGTACTTC

clone_size: NA
j_call: TRBJ1-2
d_call: TRBD1
v_call: TRBV5-1
cdr3_length: 13
cdr3_aa: CASSLQGLNGYTF
cdr3_nt: TGCGCCAGCAGCTTACAGGGGTTGAATGGCTACACCTTC

clone_size: NA
j_call: TRBJ2-3
d_call: TRBD2
v_call: TRBV4-1
cdr3_length: 14
cdr3_aa: CASTTLAGIDTQYF
cdr3_nt: TGCGCCAGCACGACACTAGCGGGGATAGATACGCAGTATTTT

clone_size: NA
j_call: TRBJ1-4
d_call: NA
v_call: TRBV4-3
cdr3_length: 16
cdr3_aa: CASSQESGATNEKLFF
cdr3_nt: TGCGCCAGCAGCCAAGAATCCGGGGCAACTAATGAAAAACTGTTTTTT

clone_size: few
j_call: TRBJ1-2
d_call: TRBD1
v_call: TRBV28
cdr3_length: 15
cdr3_aa: CASSLLTGGADGYTF
cdr3_nt: TGTGCCAGCAGTTTGCTCACAGGGGGCGCGGATGGCTACACCTTC

clone_size: NA
j_call: TRBJ2-1
d_call: NA
v_call: TRBV10-3
cdr3_length: 13
cdr3_aa: CAIGLGGGNEQFF
cdr3_nt: TGTGCCATCGGATTAGGGGGAGGGAATGAGCAGTTCTTC

clone_size: once
j_call: TRBJ2-7
d_call: NA
v_call: TRBV4-3
cdr3_length: 15
cdr3_aa: CASSQGIAHPYEQYF
cdr3_nt: TGCGCCAGCAGCCAAGGTATAGCGCACCCCTACGAGCAGTACTTC

clone_size: NA
j_call: TRBJ1-5
d_call: TRBD1
v_call: TRBV19
cdr3_length: 15
cdr3_aa: CASRSRTGFNQPQHF
cdr3_nt: TGTGCCAGTAGGTCACGGACAGGGTTCAATCAGCCCCAGCATTTT

clone_size: NA
j_call: TRBJ2-7
d_call: NA
v_call: TRBV6-5
cdr3_length: 14
cdr3_aa: CASSYDSESYEQYF
cdr3_nt: TGTGCCAGCAGTTACGACAGTGAATCCTACGAGCAGTACTTC

clone_size: NA
j_call: TRBJ1-2
d_call: NA
v_call: TRBV5-1
cdr3_length: 14
cdr3_aa: CASSSRWSGDGYTF
cdr3_nt: TGCGCCAGCAGCTCCCGATGGTCGGGAGATGGCTACACCTTC

clone_size: once
j_call: TRBJ1-3
d_call: NA
v_call: TRBV3-1/TRBV3-2
cdr3_length: 16
cdr3_aa: CASSQGLGGSGNTIYF
cdr3_nt: TGTGCCAGCAGCCAGGGGCTAGGAGGGTCAGGAAACACCATATATTTT

clone_size: NA
j_call: TRBJ2-1
d_call: TRBD2
v_call: TRBV11-2
cdr3_length: 18
cdr3_aa: CASSLDAGWGLADNEQFF
cdr3_nt: TGTGCCAGCAGCTTAGATGCGGGTTGGGGACTAGCGGACAATGAGCAGTTCTTC

clone_size: NA
j_call: TRBJ1-1
d_call: NA
v_call: TRBV5-6
cdr3_length: 12
cdr3_aa: CASSLAREVGFF
cdr3_nt: TGTGCCAGCAGCTTGGCCAGGGAGGTGGGATTCTTT